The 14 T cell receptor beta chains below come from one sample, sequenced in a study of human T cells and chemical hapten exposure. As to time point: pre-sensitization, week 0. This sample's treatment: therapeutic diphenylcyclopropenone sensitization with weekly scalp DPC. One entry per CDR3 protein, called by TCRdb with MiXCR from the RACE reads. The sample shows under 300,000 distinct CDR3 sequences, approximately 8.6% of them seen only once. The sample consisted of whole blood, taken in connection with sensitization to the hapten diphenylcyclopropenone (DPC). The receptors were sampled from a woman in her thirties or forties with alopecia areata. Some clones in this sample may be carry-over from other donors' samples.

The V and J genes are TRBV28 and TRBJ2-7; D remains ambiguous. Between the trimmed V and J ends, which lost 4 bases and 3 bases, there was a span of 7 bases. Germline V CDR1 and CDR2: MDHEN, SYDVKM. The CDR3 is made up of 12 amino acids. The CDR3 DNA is TGTGCCAGCAGTTCCACGATCTACGAGCAGTACTTC. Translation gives CASSSTIYEQYF. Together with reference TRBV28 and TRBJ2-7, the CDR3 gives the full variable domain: DVKVTQSSRYLVKRTGEKVFLECVQDMDHENMFWYRQDPGLGLRLIYFSYDVKMKEKGDIPEGYSVSREKKERFSLILESASTNQTSMYLCASSSTIYEQYFGPGTRLTVT.

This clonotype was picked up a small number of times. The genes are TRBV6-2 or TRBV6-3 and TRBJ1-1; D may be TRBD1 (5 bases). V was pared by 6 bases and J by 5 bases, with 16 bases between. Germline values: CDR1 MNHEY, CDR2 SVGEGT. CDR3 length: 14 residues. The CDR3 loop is CASRESGWRTEAFF. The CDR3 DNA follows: TGTGCCAGCAGGGAATCAGGGTGGAGGACTGAAGCTTTCTTT.

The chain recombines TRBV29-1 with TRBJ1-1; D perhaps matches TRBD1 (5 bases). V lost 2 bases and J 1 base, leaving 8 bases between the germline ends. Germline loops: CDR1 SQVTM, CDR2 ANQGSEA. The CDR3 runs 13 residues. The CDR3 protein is CSVERGTNTEAFF. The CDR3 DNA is TGCAGCGTTGAAAGGGGAACGAACACTGAAGCTTTCTTT.

CDR3 amino acids: CAIQRGFNNEQFF. The CDR3 DNA is TGTGCCATCCAAAGAGGGTTCAACAATGAGCAGTTCTTC. The chain is built from TRBV2 and TRBJ2-1; a weak D match, TRBD2 (5 bases). V was shortened by 10 bases and J by 5 bases, with 15 bases between the two germline ends. CDR3 size: 13 residues. CDR1 SNHLY and CDR2 FYNNEI come from the germline V gene. Based on the CDR3 plus reference TRBV2 and TRBJ2-1, the full variable domain is EPEVTQTPSHQVTQMGQEVILRCVPISNHLYFYWYRQILGQKVEFLVSFYNNEISEKSEIFDDQFSVERPDGSNFTLKIRSTKLEDSAMYFCAIQRGFNNEQFFGPGTRLTVL.

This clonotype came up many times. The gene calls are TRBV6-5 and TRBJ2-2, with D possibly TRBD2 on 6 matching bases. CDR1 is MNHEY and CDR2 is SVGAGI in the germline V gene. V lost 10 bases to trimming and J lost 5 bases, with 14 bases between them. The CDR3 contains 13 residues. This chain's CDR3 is CATLERATGELFF. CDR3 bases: TGTGCCACTTTGGAGCGGGCTACCGGGGAGCTGTTTTTT.

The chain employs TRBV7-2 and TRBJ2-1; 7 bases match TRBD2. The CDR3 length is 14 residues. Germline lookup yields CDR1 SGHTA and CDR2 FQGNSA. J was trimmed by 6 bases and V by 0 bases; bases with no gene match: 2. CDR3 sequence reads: CASSLARTSNEQFF. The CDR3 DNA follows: TGTGCCAGCAGCTTAGCTCGGACTAGCAATGAGCAGTTCTTC.

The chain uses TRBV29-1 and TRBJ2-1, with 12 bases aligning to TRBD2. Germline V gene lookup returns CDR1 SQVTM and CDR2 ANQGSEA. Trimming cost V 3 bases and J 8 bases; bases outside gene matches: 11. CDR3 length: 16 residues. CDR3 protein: CSVEGSSGRVRDEQFF. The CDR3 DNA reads TGCAGCGTTGAGGGCTCTAGCGGGAGGGTCCGGGATGAGCAGTTCTTC.

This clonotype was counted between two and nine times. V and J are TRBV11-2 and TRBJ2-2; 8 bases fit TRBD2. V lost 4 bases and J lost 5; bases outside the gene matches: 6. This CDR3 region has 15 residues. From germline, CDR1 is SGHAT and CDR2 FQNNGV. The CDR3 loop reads CASSSGLGRTGELFF. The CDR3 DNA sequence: TGTGCCAGCAGCTCGGGACTAGGCCGAACCGGGGAGCTGTTTTTT.

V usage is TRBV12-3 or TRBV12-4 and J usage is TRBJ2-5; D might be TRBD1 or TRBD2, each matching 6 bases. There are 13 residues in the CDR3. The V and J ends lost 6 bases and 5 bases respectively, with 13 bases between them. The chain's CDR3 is CASRPRGDETQYF. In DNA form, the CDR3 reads TGTGCCAGCAGGCCAAGGGGGGATGAGACCCAGTACTTC.

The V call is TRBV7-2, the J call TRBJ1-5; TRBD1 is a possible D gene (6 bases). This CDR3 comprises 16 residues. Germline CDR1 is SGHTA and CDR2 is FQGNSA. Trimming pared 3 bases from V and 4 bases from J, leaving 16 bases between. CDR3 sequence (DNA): TGTGCCAGCAGCTTCATGGGGGCATCTTTAAATCAGCCCCAGCATTTT. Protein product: CASSFMGASLNQPQHF.

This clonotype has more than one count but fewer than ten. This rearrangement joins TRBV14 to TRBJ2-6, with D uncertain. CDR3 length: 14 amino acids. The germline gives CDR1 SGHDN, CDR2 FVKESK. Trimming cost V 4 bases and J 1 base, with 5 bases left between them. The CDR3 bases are TGTGCCAGCAGCCGGCGTTCTGGGGCCAACGTCCTGACTTTC. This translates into CASSRRSGANVLTF. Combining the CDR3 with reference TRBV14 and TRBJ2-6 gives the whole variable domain EAGVTQFPSHSVIEKGQTVTLRCDPISGHDNLYWYRRVMGKEIKFLLHFVKESKQDESGMPNNRFLAERTGGTYSTLKVQPAELEDSGVYFCASSRRSGANVLTFGAGSRLTVL.

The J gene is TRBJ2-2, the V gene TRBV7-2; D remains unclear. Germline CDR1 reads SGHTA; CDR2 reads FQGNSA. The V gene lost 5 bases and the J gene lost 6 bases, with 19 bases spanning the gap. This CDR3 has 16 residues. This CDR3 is CASSPSPRTISGELFF. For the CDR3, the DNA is TGTGCCAGCAGCCCGAGCCCCAGGACCATTTCCGGGGAGCTGTTTTTT.

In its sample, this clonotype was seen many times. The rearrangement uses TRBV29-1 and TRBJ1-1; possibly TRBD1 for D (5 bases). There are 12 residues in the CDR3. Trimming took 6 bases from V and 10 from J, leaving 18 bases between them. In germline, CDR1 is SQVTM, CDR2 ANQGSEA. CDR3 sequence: CSVQRSTGVAFF. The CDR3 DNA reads TGCAGCGTCCAACGAAGCACGGGGGTAGCTTTCTTT.

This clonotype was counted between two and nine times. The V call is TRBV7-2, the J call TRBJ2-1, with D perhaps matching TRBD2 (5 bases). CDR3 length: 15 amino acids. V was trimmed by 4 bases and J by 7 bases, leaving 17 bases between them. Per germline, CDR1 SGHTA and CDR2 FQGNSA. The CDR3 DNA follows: TGTGCCAGCAGCTCAGGACTCTTGGGGTTGAATGAGCAGTTCTTC. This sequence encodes CASSSGLLGLNEQFF. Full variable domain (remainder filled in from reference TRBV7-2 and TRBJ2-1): GAGVSQSPSNKVTEKGKDVELRCDPISGHTALYWYRQSLGQGLEFLIYFQGNSAPDKSGLPSDRFSAERTGGSVSTLTIQRTQQEDSAVYLCASSSGLLGLNEQFFGPGTRLTVL.